The rows below give T cell receptor beta chains drawn from one sample of a study of blood T cell repertoires in COVID-19. TCRdb's copy holds only in-frame clones and misses some; the assay was immunoSEQ multiplex PCR. The sample comprises around 420,000 clones, approximately 85% of which are singletons, and approximately 2.1% rests with the top ten. Source material: PBMCs or T cells enriched from blood (not recorded which). The receptor set was obtained from a woman aged 40-49 years with acute COVID-19. The CDR3 runs from the conserved cysteine through the conserved F or W. D genes are given only for firm matches. Clone size, where shown, is once, few, many, or a class for clones that have expanded.

J gene,CDR3 length,V gene,D gene,clone size,CDR3 DNA,CDR3 protein
TRBJ2-3,15,TRBV2,TRBD1,NA,TGTGCCAGCAGTGCACAGGGGGCCCGGACAGATACGCAGTATTTT,CASSAQGARTDTQYF
TRBJ2-2,13,TRBV29-1,NA,once,TGCAGCGTCCGACAGACGAACACCGGGGAGCTGTTTTTT,CSVRQTNTGELFF
TRBJ1-1,13,TRBV19,NA,NA,TGTGCCAGTAGTTTTGGACTTAGCACTGAAGCTTTCTTT,CASSFGLSTEAFF
TRBJ1-1,14,TRBV6-5,TRBD1,NA,TGTGCCAGCAGCATGCGACAGGGGGAGACTGAAGCTTTCTTT,CASSMRQGETEAFF
TRBJ2-1,15,TRBV20-1,TRBD2,NA,TGCAGTGCTAGTGACGCGGGGGTTCCCTACAATGAGCAGTTCTTC,CSASDAGVPYNEQFF
TRBJ2-7,16,TRBV5-1,TRBD1,NA,TGCGCCAGCAGCTTGACCGGGACAGCGACCTCCTACGAGCAGTACTTC,CASSLTGTATSYEQYF
TRBJ2-5,16,TRBV19,TRBD2,NA,TGTGCCAGTAGTATTGGGACTAGCGGGGGACAAGAGACCCAGTACTTC,CASSIGTSGGQETQYF
TRBJ1-3,16,TRBV19,NA,NA,TGTGCCAGTAGTGCGCTCGACGGGACAACCGGAAACACCATATATTTT,CASSALDGTTGNTIYF
TRBJ2-1,15,TRBV24-1,TRBD2,NA,TGTGCCAGACCACGCGGGGGACGCTCCTACAATGAGCAGTTCTTC,CARPRGGRSYNEQFF
TRBJ2-2,17,TRBV16,NA,NA,TGTGCCAGCAGCCAAATCGGAATAGCGGAGAACACCGGGGAGCTGTTTTTT,CASSQIGIAENTGELFF
TRBJ1-3,14,TRBV4-1,NA,NA,TGCGCCAGCAGCCAAGTCAGGGCTGGAAACACCATATATTTT,CASSQVRAGNTIYF
TRBJ1-5,13,TRBV19,NA,NA,TGTGCCAGTAGTATCTCGCAGAATCAGCCCCAGCATTTT,CASSISQNQPQHF
TRBJ2-7,14,TRBV15,TRBD2,NA,TGTGCCACCAGCAGAGATGGGGGGGACTACGAGCAGTACTTC,CATSRDGGDYEQYF